A selection of T cell receptor beta chains follows, all from one sample in a study of tumor-infiltrating lymphocytes in primary liver carcinoma. One entry per CDR3 protein results from TCRdb running MiXCR on the multiplex PCR reads. The data hold tens of thousands of distinct CDR3 sequences, with around 78% observed a single time. The sample comprised liver tumor tissue from sampling region 3. These receptors all stem from a middle-aged man with primary liver carcinoma and hepatitis B virus infection. Both conserved end residues are part of each CDR3. Fields, in order: J gene, clone size, V gene, D gene, CDR3 DNA, CDR3 protein. The D gene is left open where the match is weak. Clone size is not always given. Where it is, it says once, few, many or a class for expanded clones.

j_gene: TRBJ1-4
abundance: -
v_gene: TRBV6-6
d_gene: -
CDR3nt: TGTGCCAGCAGTCTAAACCCAACTAATGAAAAACTGCTTTTT
CDR3aa: CASSLNPTNEKLLF

j_gene: TRBJ2-3
abundance: medium-sized
v_gene: TRBV6-5
d_gene: -
CDR3nt: TGTGCCAGCAGTTTAAACTGGGGTACAGATACGCAGTATTTT
CDR3aa: CASSLNWGTDTQYF

j_gene: TRBJ2-7
abundance: -
v_gene: TRBV5-6
d_gene: TRBD2
CDR3nt: TGTGCAAGCAGCATTTGCCTAGCGGGAGTGATCTCCTACGAGCAGTACTTC
CDR3aa: CASSICLAGVISYEQYF

j_gene: TRBJ2-1
abundance: -
v_gene: TRBV4-1
d_gene: -
CDR3nt: TGCGCCAGCAGCCCGCTCGGTAACAGCAACAATGATCAGCTCTTC
CDR3aa: CASSPLGNSNNDQLF

j_gene: TRBJ2-7
abundance: -
v_gene: TRBV5-1
d_gene: -
CDR3nt: TGCGCCAGCATCCCCGACAGCACCTACGAGCAGTACTTC
CDR3aa: CASIPDSTYEQYF

j_gene: TRBJ2-3
abundance: once
v_gene: TRBV11-3
d_gene: -
CDR3nt: TGTGCCAGCAGCTTAGAGGGACGCCCCGGACATACGCAGTATTTT
CDR3aa: CASSLEGRPGHTQYF

j_gene: TRBJ2-1
abundance: -
v_gene: TRBV5-4
d_gene: -
CDR3nt: TGTGCCAGCAGCTTAGGGGGGGCGGCCCTGGGCTCCTACATTGAGCAGTTCTTC
CDR3aa: CASSLGGAALGSYIEQFF

j_gene: TRBJ2-1
abundance: -
v_gene: TRBV6-2/TRBV6-3
d_gene: -
CDR3nt: TGTGCCAGCGGTTACTGGCTAGGGGTAAATGAGCAGTTCTTC
CDR3aa: CASGYWLGVNEQFF

j_gene: TRBJ2-3
abundance: -
v_gene: TRBV5-1
d_gene: TRBD2
CDR3nt: TGCGCCAGCAGTTTGGGAGCGGGGGATTGGGGACATATGCAGTATTTT
CDR3aa: CASSLGAGDWGHMQYF

j_gene: TRBJ2-3
abundance: -
v_gene: TRBV29-1
d_gene: -
CDR3nt: TGCAGCGTTGAAAAATGGGCTAGGATCCAAGATATACAGTATTTT
CDR3aa: CSVEKWARIQDIQYF

j_gene: TRBJ2-1
abundance: medium-sized
v_gene: TRBV6-2/TRBV6-3
d_gene: TRBD2
CDR3nt: TGTGCCAGCAGTTACCAGCGGGAGCGCCCCTGGCAGTTCTTC
CDR3aa: CASSYQRERPWQFF

j_gene: TRBJ2-3
abundance: -
v_gene: TRBV5-5
d_gene: -
CDR3nt: TGTGCCAGTAGCGTGGGGACTTACACAGATACACAGTATTTT
CDR3aa: CASSVGTYTDTQYF

j_gene: TRBJ1-5
abundance: -
v_gene: TRBV12-3/TRBV12-4
d_gene: TRBD1
CDR3nt: TGTGCCAGCACTAGGACAGGGAGTAATCAGCCCCAGCATTTT
CDR3aa: CASTRTGSNQPQHF

j_gene: TRBJ2-5
abundance: -
v_gene: TRBV11-2
d_gene: TRBD2
CDR3nt: TGTGCCGGCAGCCGAACTCCTGGCGGGGGGAATGAGAGCCAGTACTTC
CDR3aa: CAGSRTPGGGNESQYF

j_gene: TRBJ2-7
abundance: -
v_gene: TRBV10-3
d_gene: TRBD1
CDR3nt: TGTGCCATCAGTGATAATGGACAGGGGATGAAGCGGTACTTT
CDR3aa: CAISDNGQGMKRYF

j_gene: TRBJ2-1
abundance: -
v_gene: TRBV5-1
d_gene: -
CDR3nt: TGCGCCAGCAGCGGCCTTCTAGCGAGAGGGCCTTCCTACAATGAGCAGTTCTTC
CDR3aa: CASSGLLARGPSYNEQFF

j_gene: TRBJ2-3
abundance: -
v_gene: TRBV29-1
d_gene: -
CDR3nt: TGCAACGTCGACACGGATATGCAGTATTTT
CDR3aa: CNVDTDMQYF

j_gene: TRBJ1-5
abundance: -
v_gene: TRBV12-3/TRBV12-4
d_gene: -
CDR3nt: TGTGTCAGCAGTTTAGATGAGAGCAATCAGCCCGAGCATTTT
CDR3aa: CVSSLDESNQPEHF

j_gene: TRBJ2-7
abundance: -
v_gene: TRBV5-5
d_gene: TRBD1
CDR3nt: TGTGCCAGCAGCTTGGTTACAGGGGGCTTCAACTACGAGCAGTACTTC
CDR3aa: CASSLVTGGFNYEQYF

j_gene: TRBJ2-1
abundance: -
v_gene: TRBV11-2
d_gene: -
CDR3nt: TGTGCCGGCAGCTTATACTGGCTAGTCAGTGAGCAGTTCTTC
CDR3aa: CAGSLYWLVSEQFF

j_gene: TRBJ2-1
abundance: -
v_gene: TRBV11-1
d_gene: -
CDR3nt: TGTGCCAGCAGCTTGACCTCCACGGGACAAGGTAACGATGAGCAGTTCTTC
CDR3aa: CASSLTSTGQGNDEQFF

j_gene: TRBJ2-1
abundance: -
v_gene: TRBV11-2
d_gene: -
CDR3nt: TGTGTCAGCAACTTAGTGGGAGCGAATGAGCAGCTCTTC
CDR3aa: CVSNLVGANEQLF

j_gene: TRBJ2-3
abundance: -
v_gene: TRBV5-1
d_gene: TRBD2
CDR3nt: TGCGCCAGCACCTTGGGAGCGGGGGATTGGGGAGATATGCGGTATTTT
CDR3aa: CASTLGAGDWGDMRYF

j_gene: TRBJ2-6
abundance: -
v_gene: TRBV4-1
d_gene: TRBD1
CDR3nt: TGCGCCAGCAACCAAGATCCCGTGACAGGGGGTTCCTCAGGGGCCAAGGTCCTGACTTTC
CDR3aa: CASNQDPVTGGSSGAKVLTF

j_gene: TRBJ2-4
abundance: -
v_gene: TRBV28
d_gene: -
CDR3nt: TGTGCCAGCTCCCTTCGCGGGCGCGCGAGGGACATTCAGTACTTC
CDR3aa: CASSLRGRARDIQYF

j_gene: TRBJ2-1
abundance: many
v_gene: TRBV28
d_gene: TRBD2
CDR3nt: TGTGCCAGCAGTTTGTTAGCGGGTAACTATGAGCAGTTCTTC
CDR3aa: CASSLLAGNYEQFF

j_gene: TRBJ2-5
abundance: -
v_gene: TRBV11-1
d_gene: TRBD1
CDR3nt: TGTGCCAGCAGTGGACAGGTTGAAATGGAGACCCAGTACTTC
CDR3aa: CASSGQVEMETQYF

j_gene: TRBJ2-7
abundance: few
v_gene: TRBV12-3/TRBV12-4
d_gene: -
CDR3nt: -
CDR3aa: CASSLGRGFAQGIDYEEHF

j_gene: TRBJ2-2
abundance: -
v_gene: TRBV4-2
d_gene: -
CDR3nt: TGTGCCTGCAGCCAGCAGCGATTTAGTCAGGCGAACACCGGGGAGCTGTTCTTT
CDR3aa: CACSQQRFSQANTGELFF

j_gene: TRBJ2-3
abundance: -
v_gene: TRBV6-1
d_gene: -
CDR3nt: TGTGCCAACTCAATCGGGGTAGATACACAGTATTTT
CDR3aa: CANSIGVDTQYF

j_gene: TRBJ1-1
abundance: -
v_gene: TRBV5-5
d_gene: TRBD1
CDR3nt: TGTGCCAGCAGCTTAGACAGGGACATTGAAGCTTTCTTT
CDR3aa: CASSLDRDIEAFF

j_gene: TRBJ2-7
abundance: -
v_gene: TRBV4-2
d_gene: TRBD2
CDR3nt: TGTGCTAGTAGTGGAAAACCGGGACTAGCGAGAGGGCCACACGAGCAGTACTTC
CDR3aa: CASSGKPGLARGPHEQYF

j_gene: TRBJ2-1
abundance: many
v_gene: TRBV24-1
d_gene: TRBD2
CDR3nt: TGTGCCACCAGTGATCAGTACGGGAGGTTTGGGAATGAGCAGTTCTTC
CDR3aa: CATSDQYGRFGNEQFF

j_gene: TRBJ2-4
abundance: few
v_gene: TRBV5-1
d_gene: TRBD1
CDR3nt: TGCGCCAGCAGTTTGGATGGGACAGCCAAAAACATTCTGTACTTC
CDR3aa: CASSLDGTAKNILYF

j_gene: TRBJ2-2
abundance: -
v_gene: TRBV11-2
d_gene: -
CDR3nt: TGTGCCAGCAGCATAGAAGGGCCCGGGGAGCCGTTTTTT
CDR3aa: CASSIEGPGEPFF

j_gene: TRBJ2-7
abundance: -
v_gene: TRBV18
d_gene: -
CDR3nt: TGTGCCAGCTCACCACCGCACCTCTCCTACATGCAGTACTTC
CDR3aa: CASSPPHLSYMQYF

j_gene: TRBJ2-7
abundance: -
v_gene: TRBV10-2
d_gene: -
CDR3nt: TGCGTCAGCAGTAAACCTCACCGAACCTACGAGCAGTACTTC
CDR3aa: CVSSKPHRTYEQYF

j_gene: TRBJ2-5
abundance: -
v_gene: TRBV11-2
d_gene: TRBD2
CDR3nt: TGTGCAAGCAACCGAACTCCTGGCGGGGGGAAAGAGACCCAGTACTTT
CDR3aa: CASNRTPGGGKETQYF

j_gene: TRBJ2-2
abundance: -
v_gene: TRBV11-1
d_gene: TRBD2
CDR3nt: TGCGCCGGCAGCTCAGCGGGACTTCCTCCCCGGGAGCTGTTTTTT
CDR3aa: CAGSSAGLPPRELFF

j_gene: TRBJ2-7
abundance: -
v_gene: TRBV4-3
d_gene: -
CDR3nt: TGCGCCAGCAGCCAATATCGGGAGACTCCCTACGTGCAATACTTC
CDR3aa: CASSQYRETPYVQYF

j_gene: TRBJ2-4
abundance: -
v_gene: TRBV12-3/TRBV12-4
d_gene: -
CDR3nt: TGTGCCAGCAGTTTATGTGGTGTGGTGGACATAGCCAAAAACATTCGGTACTTC
CDR3aa: CASSLCGVVDIAKNIRYF

j_gene: TRBJ2-7
abundance: -
v_gene: TRBV6-2/TRBV6-3
d_gene: -
CDR3nt: TGTGTCAGCAATTCACCGGGACGGGGCTACGAGCAGTACTTC
CDR3aa: CVSNSPGRGYEQYF

j_gene: TRBJ2-1
abundance: -
v_gene: TRBV5-1
d_gene: TRBD2
CDR3nt: TGCGCCAGCAGTAGCCCTCTAGCGGGAATCTTCTACAATGAGCAGTTCTTC
CDR3aa: CASSSPLAGIFYNEQFF

j_gene: TRBJ2-1
abundance: -
v_gene: TRBV5-5
d_gene: -
CDR3nt: TGTGCCAGCAGTCTTGACTTTCCCCTGTACAATGAACAGTTCTTC
CDR3aa: CASSLDFPLYNEQFF

j_gene: TRBJ2-1
abundance: -
v_gene: TRBV6-6
d_gene: -
CDR3nt: TGTGCCAGCAGTTTTAACGGGGCCTACAATGAGCACTTCTTC
CDR3aa: CASSFNGAYNEHFF

j_gene: TRBJ2-7
abundance: -
v_gene: TRBV19
d_gene: TRBD1
CDR3nt: TGTGCCAGTAGCCCGCGACAGGGGTACGAGCAGTACTTC
CDR3aa: CASSPRQGYEQYF

j_gene: TRBJ2-1
abundance: -
v_gene: TRBV5-5
d_gene: TRBD1
CDR3nt: TGCATCAGCAGCCATGGACAGGGTTCCTACAATGAGCAGTTCTTC
CDR3aa: CISSHGQGSYNEQFF

j_gene: TRBJ2-2
abundance: once
v_gene: TRBV14
d_gene: -
CDR3nt: TGTGCCAGCAGCCAAACAACAGGCTTCGGCGAGCTGTTTTTT
CDR3aa: CASSQTTGFGELFF

j_gene: TRBJ2-1
abundance: -
v_gene: TRBV10-1
d_gene: -
CDR3nt: TGCGCCAGCAGCCCCGGGATAGCGGATTACAATGAGCAGCTCTTC
CDR3aa: CASSPGIADYNEQLF

j_gene: TRBJ2-1
abundance: -
v_gene: TRBV4-2
d_gene: TRBD2
CDR3nt: TGTGTCAGCAGCCAGGGACTAGCGGTCGGAAGGGGCAATGAGCAGTTCTTC
CDR3aa: CVSSQGLAVGRGNEQFF

j_gene: TRBJ2-7
abundance: -
v_gene: TRBV6-2/TRBV6-3
d_gene: -
CDR3nt: TGTGCCAGCAATTCACCGGGATGGTACTACGAGCAGTACTTC
CDR3aa: CASNSPGWYYEQYF